Listed below are T cell receptor beta chains from one sample, sequenced in a study of cytomegalovirus exposure and HLA in healthy donors. TCRdb's copy holds only in-frame clones and misses some; the assay was immunoSEQ multiplex PCR. The sample lists a few hundred thousand clones; nearly 90% were seen once. The sequenced sample consisted of PBMCs. The receptor set was obtained from a woman aged 18-35 years in good health and CMV-seronegative. Both conserved end residues are part of each CDR3. D genes are given only for firm matches. Rows may omit the clone size; those that give it use once, few, many or a size class.

TRBJ1-2 | - | TRBV6-1 | - | TGTGCCAGCAGACAGGCCAACTATGGCTACACCTTC | CASRQANYGYTF
TRBJ2-1 | TRBD2 | TRBV5-6 | - | TGTGCCAGCCAAGCGGGGGGTTACAATGAGCAGTTCTTC | CASQAGGYNEQFF
TRBJ1-6 | TRBD1 | TRBV6-5 | - | TGTGCCAGCAGTTACGAGGGGACAGGGGGCAATTCACCCCTCCACTTT | CASSYEGTGGNSPLHF
TRBJ1-5 | - | TRBV2 | - | TGTGCCAGCTCTCCAGGGGTTTGGAATCAGCCCCAGCATTTT | CASSPGVWNQPQHF
TRBJ2-2 | - | TRBV5-4 | - | TGTGCCAGCAGCTTGGATTACATCGGGGAGCTGTTTTTT | CASSLDYIGELFF
TRBJ1-1 | - | TRBV2 | - | TGTGCCAGCAGCGCGACAGTCCTTGAAGCTTTCTTT | CASSATVLEAFF
TRBJ1-2 | TRBD1 | TRBV7-2 | few | TGTGCCAGCAGCCTCCCCAGAGGGGACAGCAATGGCTACACCTTC | CASSLPRGDSNGYTF
TRBJ1-6 | - | TRBV19 | - | TGTGCCAGTAGTCCCCGGACAGAATATAATTCACCCCTCCACTTT | CASSPRTEYNSPLHF
TRBJ1-2 | - | TRBV11-2 | - | TGTGCCACCCGCGCGATCGAGAGGGACTATGGCTACACCTTC | CATRAIERDYGYTF
TRBJ2-1 | - | TRBV15 | - | TGTGCCACCAGCATGGGGGGGCTGGTCTACAATGAGCAGTTCTTC | CATSMGGLVYNEQFF
TRBJ1-5 | TRBD1 | TRBV6-4 | - | TGTGCCAGCGGTTCCAGGGACAGGGTGCAGCCCCAGCATTTT | CASGSRDRVQPQHF
TRBJ2-7 | TRBD1 | TRBV11-2 | - | TGTGCCAGCAGCTTAGTTGCAACAGGGGGCTACGAGCAGTACTTC | CASSLVATGGYEQYF
TRBJ2-5 | TRBD1 | TRBV19 | - | TGTGCCAGTAGCTCCAGACAGGGGGCAGTCCAAGAGACCCAGTACTTC | CASSSRQGAVQETQYF
TRBJ2-1 | - | TRBV28 | - | TGTGCCAGCAGTTTATCCGGTAACAATGAGCAGTTCTTC | CASSLSGNNEQFF
TRBJ2-3 | - | TRBV5-6 | once | TGTGCCAGCAGCTCTGGGACTTACCTCACAGATACGCAGTATTTT | CASSSGTYLTDTQYF
TRBJ2-7 | - | TRBV7-9 | - | TGTGCCAGCAGCGTAGAGCCCTTGGGGGCCGGCGAGCAGTACTTC | CASSVEPLGAGEQYF
TRBJ2-1 | TRBD2 | TRBV7-3 | - | TGTGCCAGCAGCTTAGCGGGGGGGCGTAATGAGCAGTTCTTC | CASSLAGGRNEQFF
TRBJ2-1 | - | TRBV5-1 | - | TGCGCCAGCAGCTTCGGAGGTGAGCAGTTCTTC | CASSFGGEQFF
TRBJ2-7 | - | TRBV28 | once | TGTGCCAGCAGTTTAACGGACAACTCCTACGAGCAGTACTTC | CASSLTDNSYEQYF
TRBJ2-2 | TRBD2 | TRBV9 | - | TGTGCCAGCAGCGTCTCTAGCGGGGTTCTACCCGGGGAGCTGTTTTTT | CASSVSSGVLPGELFF
TRBJ2-1 | - | TRBV27 | - | TGTGCCAGCAGTTTAGAAGGGACAAACTACAATGAGCAGTTCTTC | CASSLEGTNYNEQFF
TRBJ1-2 | TRBD1 | TRBV29-1 | - | TGCAGCGCCGGGACAGGGGGCCTGGTAGACTATGGCTACACCTTC | CSAGTGGLVDYGYTF
TRBJ2-3 | - | TRBV7-8 | - | TGTGCCAGCAGCGTCGGGACTGTTAGCACAGATACGCAGTATTTT | CASSVGTVSTDTQYF
TRBJ2-1 | - | TRBV28 | - | TGTGCCAGCAGAGTAGGACAGAGCTCCTACAATGAGCAGTTCTTC | CASRVGQSSYNEQFF
TRBJ1-2 | - | TRBV2 | once | TGTGCCAGCAGTGTTAGCCAGTCTAACTATGGCTACACCTTC | CASSVSQSNYGYTF
TRBJ1-1 | - | TRBV15 | - | TGTGCCACCAGCGGGAAGGGGATGAACACTGAAGCTTTCTTT | CATSGKGMNTEAFF
TRBJ2-2 | - | TRBV7-9 | - | TGTGCCAGCAGCACCTACCTCAGGGTAACCGGGGAGCTGTTTTTT | CASSTYLRVTGELFF
TRBJ2-7 | - | TRBV4-3 | - | TGCGCCAGCAGCCAAGCTACAGGGACCCCCTACGAGCAGTACTTC | CASSQATGTPYEQYF
TRBJ1-2 | - | TRBV6-5 | - | TGTGCCAGCAGTCTCAGGGAGGGGAGTCGCGGCTACACCTTC | CASSLREGSRGYTF
TRBJ1-4 | - | TRBV7-2 | - | TGTGCCAGCAGCTTAGAAGGGGCAACAGGGTTAGGAGAAAAACTGTTTTTT | CASSLEGATGLGEKLFF